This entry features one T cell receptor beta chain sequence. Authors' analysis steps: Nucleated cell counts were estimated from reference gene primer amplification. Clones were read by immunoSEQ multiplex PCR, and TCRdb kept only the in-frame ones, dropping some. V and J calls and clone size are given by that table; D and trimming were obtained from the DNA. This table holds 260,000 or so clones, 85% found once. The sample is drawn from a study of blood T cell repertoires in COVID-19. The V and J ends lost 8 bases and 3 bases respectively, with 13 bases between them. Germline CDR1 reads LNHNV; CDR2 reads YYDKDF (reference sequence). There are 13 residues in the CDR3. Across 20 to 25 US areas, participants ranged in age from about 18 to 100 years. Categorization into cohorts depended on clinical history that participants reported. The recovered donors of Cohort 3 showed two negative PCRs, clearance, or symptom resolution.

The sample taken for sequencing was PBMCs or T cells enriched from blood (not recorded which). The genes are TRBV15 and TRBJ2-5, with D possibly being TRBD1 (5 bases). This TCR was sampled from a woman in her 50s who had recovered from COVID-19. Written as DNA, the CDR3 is TGTGCCACCTTGGACAAGATAGAAGAGACCCAGTACTTC. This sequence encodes CATLDKIEETQYF.